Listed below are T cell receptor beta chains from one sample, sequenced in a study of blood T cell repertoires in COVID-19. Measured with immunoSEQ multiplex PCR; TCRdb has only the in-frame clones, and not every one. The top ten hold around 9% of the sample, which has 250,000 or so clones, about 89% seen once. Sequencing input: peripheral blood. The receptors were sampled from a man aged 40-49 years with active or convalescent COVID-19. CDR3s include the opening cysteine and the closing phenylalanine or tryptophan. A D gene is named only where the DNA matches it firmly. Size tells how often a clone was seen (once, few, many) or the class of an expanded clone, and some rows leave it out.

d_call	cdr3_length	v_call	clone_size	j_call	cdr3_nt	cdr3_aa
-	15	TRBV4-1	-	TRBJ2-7	TGCGCCAGCAGCCACGGTGGGGCAGTCCCCTACGAGCAGTACTTC	CASSHGGAVPYEQYF
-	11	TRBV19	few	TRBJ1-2	TGTGCCAGTAGTACGCGTTATGGCTACACCTTC	CASSTRYGYTF
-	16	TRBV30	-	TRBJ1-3	TGTGCCTGGAGTGTACCGTTAGCGGGGGCTGGAAACACCATATATTTT	CAWSVPLAGAGNTIYF
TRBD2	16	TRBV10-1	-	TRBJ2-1	TGCGCCAGCAGTGCGCTAGCGGGGGGCCCCTACAATGAGCAGTTCTTC	CASSALAGGPYNEQFF
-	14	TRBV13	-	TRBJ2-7	TGTGCCAGCAGCCCCAGGTGGGAGGGGGACGAGCAGTACTTC	CASSPRWEGDEQYF
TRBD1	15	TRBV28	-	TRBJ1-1	TGTGCCAGCACCGAGAGGGGACAGGGCAAAGATGAAGCTTTCTTT	CASTERGQGKDEAFF
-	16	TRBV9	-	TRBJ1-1	TGTGCCAGCAGCCCCCGCGCGGGGGGGTGGGCAACTGAAGCTTTCTTT	CASSPRAGGWATEAFF
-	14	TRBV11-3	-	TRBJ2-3	TGTGCCAGCAGCTCCTTGGGGCACACAGATACGCAGTATTTT	CASSSLGHTDTQYF
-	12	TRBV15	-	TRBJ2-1	TGTGCCACCAGCAGAACCCTCGGGGAGCAGTTCTTC	CATSRTLGEQFF
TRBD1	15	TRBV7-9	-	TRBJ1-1	TGTGCCAGCAGCTTAGGGACAGGGGTCGTCCCTGAAGCTTTCTTT	CASSLGTGVVPEAFF
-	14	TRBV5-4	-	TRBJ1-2	TGTGCCAGCAGCCCAACAGGGTCTGTCTATGGCTACACCTTC	CASSPTGSVYGYTF
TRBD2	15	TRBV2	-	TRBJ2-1	TGTGCCAGCAGTGAAGGACTAGCGGCGGTCGATGAGCAGTTCTTC	CASSEGLAAVDEQFF
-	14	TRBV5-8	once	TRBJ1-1	TGTGCCAGCAGGGACCAGGGGTTCGACACTGAAGCTTTCTTT	CASRDQGFDTEAFF
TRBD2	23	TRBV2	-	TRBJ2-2	TGTGCCAGCAGTGCCCCCAGGGGAAGGGAGATAGCGGGGGGGCCAAAGAACACCGGGGAGCTGTTTTTT	CASSAPRGREIAGGPKNTGELFF
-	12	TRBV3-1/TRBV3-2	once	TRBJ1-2	TGTGCCAGCAGCCAAGAGGGGACACCGTACACCTTC	CASSQEGTPYTF
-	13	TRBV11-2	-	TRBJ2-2	TGTGCCACCTGCGAGGGATTCACCGGGGAGCTGTTTTTT	CATCEGFTGELFF
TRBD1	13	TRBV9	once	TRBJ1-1	TGTGCCAGCAGCGAACAGGGGCGGACTGAAGCTTTCTTT	CASSEQGRTEAFF
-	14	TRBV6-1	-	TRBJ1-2	TGTGCCAGCAGTGAGCTTTCCGGTGCGGGTGGCTACACCTTC	CASSELSGAGGYTF
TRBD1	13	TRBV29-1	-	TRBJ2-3	TGCAGCCAGGGACAGGGGGCTACAGATACGCAGTATTTT	CSQGQGATDTQYF
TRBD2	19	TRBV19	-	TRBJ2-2	TGTGCCAGCACTCTGGTCGCTAGCGGGAGTGGAAAAAAAAACGGGGAGCTGTTTTTT	CASTLVASGSGKKNGELFF
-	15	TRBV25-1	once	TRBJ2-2	TGTGCCAGCAGTGGGAGGCAGGCGGTCACCGGGGAGCTGTTTTTT	CASSGRQAVTGELFF
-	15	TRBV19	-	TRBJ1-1	TGTGCCAGTAGCACCCTCCAGGCACTGAACACTGAAGCTTTCTTT	CASSTLQALNTEAFF
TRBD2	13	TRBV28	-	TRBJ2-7	TGTGCCAGCAGCCGGACTAGCTCCTACGAGCAGTACTTC	CASSRTSSYEQYF
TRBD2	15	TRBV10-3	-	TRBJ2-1	TGTGCCATCAGCGGGGGGGAGGGGAGCGTCAATGAGCAGTTCTTC	CAISGGEGSVNEQFF
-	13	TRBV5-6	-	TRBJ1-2	TGTGCCAGCAGCTTGACAGGAGACTATGGCTACACCTTC	CASSLTGDYGYTF
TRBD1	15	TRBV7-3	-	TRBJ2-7	TGTGCCAGCAGCGAAGGGTCGGGACAGTCCTACGAGCAGTACTTC	CASSEGSGQSYEQYF
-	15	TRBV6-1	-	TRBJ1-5	TGTGCCAGCAGTGAAGACAGGGTCGGCAATCAGCCCCAGCATTTT	CASSEDRVGNQPQHF
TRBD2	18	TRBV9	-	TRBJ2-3	TGTGCCAGCAGCTCCGCTCAGGGACTAGCGGGAGTTGCAGATACGCAGTATTTT	CASSSAQGLAGVADTQYF
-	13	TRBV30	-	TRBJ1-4	TGTGCCTGGAGTACAGGGTTTCGCGAAAAACTGTTTTTT	CAWSTGFREKLFF
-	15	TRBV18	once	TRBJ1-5	TGTGCCAGCTCACTAACCGGGGATAGCAATCAGCCCCAGCATTTT	CASSLTGDSNQPQHF
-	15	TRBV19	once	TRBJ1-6	TGTGCCACCGCGGACAGTTCGCCCGATAATTCACCCCTCCACTTT	CATADSSPDNSPLHF
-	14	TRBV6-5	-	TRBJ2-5	TGTGCCAGCAGTTGGACTTTTACAGAAGAGACCCAGTACTTC	CASSWTFTEETQYF
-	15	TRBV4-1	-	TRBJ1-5	TGCGCCAGCACCCAACTACCCAATGAAAATCAGCCCCAGCATTTT	CASTQLPNENQPQHF
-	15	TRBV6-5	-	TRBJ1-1	TGTGCCAGCAGTAGGGGAGGAAGACCGAACACTGAAGCTTTCTTT	CASSRGGRPNTEAFF
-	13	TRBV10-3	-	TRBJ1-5	TGTGCCATCAGTGAGCCCCAGAATCAGCCCCAGCATTTT	CAISEPQNQPQHF
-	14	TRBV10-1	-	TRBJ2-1	TGCGCCAGCAGCGGGACTCGCTCCTACAATGAGCAGTTCTTC	CASSGTRSYNEQFF
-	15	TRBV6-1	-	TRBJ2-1	TGTGCCAGCAGTGAAGAACTAGAAGCATACAATGAGCAGTTCTTC	CASSEELEAYNEQFF
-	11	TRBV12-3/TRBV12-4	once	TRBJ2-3	TGTGCCAGCAGTCACACAGATACGCAGTATTTT	CASSHTDTQYF
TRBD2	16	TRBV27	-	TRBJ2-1	TGTGCCAGCAGTTTATGGGGGGGACGCTCCTACAATGAGCAGTTCTTC	CASSLWGGRSYNEQFF
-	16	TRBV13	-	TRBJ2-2	TGTGCCAGCAACCCAGGGGTGGCCGCTGGGAGCGGGGAGCTGTTTTTT	CASNPGVAAGSGELFF
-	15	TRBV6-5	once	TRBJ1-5	TGTGCCAGCAGACCCCCAGGAGAGCGGTATCAGCCCCAGCATTTT	CASRPPGERYQPQHF
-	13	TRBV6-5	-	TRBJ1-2	TGTGCCAGCAGACCCGGGACACCCACTGGCTACACCTTC	CASRPGTPTGYTF
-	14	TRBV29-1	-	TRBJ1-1	TGCAGCGCCCCGGGGCGGGGGATGAACACTGAAGCTTTCTTT	CSAPGRGMNTEAFF
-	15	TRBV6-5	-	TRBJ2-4	TGTGCCAGCAGCCTTGTACAGGGAACCAAAAACATTCAGTACTTC	CASSLVQGTKNIQYF
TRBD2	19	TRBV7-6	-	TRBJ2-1	TGTGCCAGCAGCTTAGTCCTTCCCGGGAGGGCCTTACTCTACAATGAGCAGTTCTTC	CASSLVLPGRALLYNEQFF
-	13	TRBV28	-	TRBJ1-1	TGTGCCAGCGCCAGTACAGGGACCCCTGAAGCTTTCTTT	CASASTGTPEAFF
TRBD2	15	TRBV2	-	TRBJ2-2	TGTGCCAGCAGTGTGAATAGCGGGTTTACCGGGGAGCTGTTTTTT	CASSVNSGFTGELFF
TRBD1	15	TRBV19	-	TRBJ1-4	TGTGCCAGTAGTAACCGACAGGGATCGGGATCGGGACTGTTTTTT	CASSNRQGSGSGLFF
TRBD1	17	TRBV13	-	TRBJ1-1	TGTGCCAGCAGCTCCCGACAGGGAGATTCGGTGAACACTGAAGCTTTCTTT	CASSSRQGDSVNTEAFF
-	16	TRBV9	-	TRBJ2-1	TGTGCCAGCTCCGGGGAAGGCTCCCGGAATCCCCATGAGCAGTTCTTC	CASSGEGSRNPHEQFF
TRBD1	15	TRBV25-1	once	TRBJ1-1	TGTGCCAGCAGCCCACCGACAGGGGGGGTTGCTGAAGCTTTCTTT	CASSPPTGGVAEAFF
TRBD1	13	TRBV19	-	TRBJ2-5	TGTGCCAGTAGTGCCCGGACAGGGCAGACCCAGTACTTC	CASSARTGQTQYF
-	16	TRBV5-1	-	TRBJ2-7	TGCGCCAGCAGCTTGGCTGGGGGTGGAGGGGCCTACGAGCAGTACTTC	CASSLAGGGGAYEQYF
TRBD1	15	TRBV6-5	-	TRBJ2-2	TGTGCCAGCAGGGGACAGGGGTATAGTACCGGGGAGCTGTTTTTT	CASRGQGYSTGELFF
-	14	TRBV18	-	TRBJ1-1	TGTGCCAGCTCACCGGACACCCAGCCCATAGGAGCTTTCTTT	CASSPDTQPIGAFF
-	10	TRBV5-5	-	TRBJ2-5	TGTGCCAGCAGCCTAGAGACCCAGTACTTC	CASSLETQYF
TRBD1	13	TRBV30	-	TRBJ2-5	TGTGCCTGGAGACAGGGGGCGAGGGAGACCCAGTACTTC	CAWRQGARETQYF